The clone carrying this T cell receptor (beta chain) was seen a single time. CDR3 length: 15 amino acids. Germline lookup yields CDR1 SQVTM and CDR2 ANQGSEA. V gave up 4 bases and J gave up 0 bases; unmatched junction bases: 9. The PCR contained 60 Vbeta and 13 Jbeta primers. Data came from immunoSEQ multiplex PCR; TCRdb stores just in-frame clones and leaves some out. Of 110,000 to 150,000 clones in the sample, over 60% were seen once. These data belong to a study of cytomegalovirus exposure and HLA in healthy donors. At the level of the study: About 85 million unique TCR sequences came from HLA-typed donors in an early release.

Healthy individuals who donated bone marrow served as the donors. V usage is TRBV29-1 and J usage is TRBJ2-7; 7 nucleotides match TRBD1. Sequenced material: PBMCs. The clonotype originates from a male donor in good health and CMV-seropositive. The DNA for the CDR3 is TGCAGCGTTGGAGGGTCCAGGGGGAGCTCCTACGAGCAGTACTTC. This encodes CSVGGSRGSSYEQYF.